Listed below are T cell receptor beta chains from one sample, sequenced in a study of response to subunit inactivated influenza vaccine. TCRdb recomputed calls from the RT-PCR reads with MiXCR, one row per CDR3 protein. The table has about half a million distinct CDR3 sequences, 6.5% to 8% seen once. The specimen was PBMCs from blood, collected around 25 months after vaccination. The receptors stem from a man between 50 and 75 years old who received an inactivated influenza vaccine. The CDR3 runs from the conserved cysteine through the conserved F or W. The D gene is left open where the match is weak. A row's size may be missing; if present it is once, few, many or a size class.

clone size	J gene	V gene	D gene	CDR3 DNA	CDR3 protein
few	TRBJ2-1	TRBV6-2/TRBV6-3	TRBD2	TGTGCCAGCAGTTACGGGGAGGGGATCATCTACAATGAGCAGTTCTTC	CASSYGEGIIYNEQFF
NA	TRBJ2-5	TRBV12-3/TRBV12-4	TRBD1	TGTGCCAGCAGTCGAGACAGGGGGGTGCCCCAGTACTTC	CASSRDRGVPQYF
many	TRBJ1-2	TRBV12-3/TRBV12-4	NA	TGTGCCAGCAGCCGAAGGGTGGGGGATGGCTACACCTTC	CASSRRVGDGYTF
many	TRBJ2-7	TRBV25-1	NA	TGTGCCAGCAGTGAATCTACTGGGGAGCAGTACTTC	CASSESTGEQYF
few	TRBJ2-1	TRBV5-4	NA	TGTGCCAGCAGCTTGACGGCGGGGGCAGTTAATGAGCAGTTCTTC	CASSLTAGAVNEQFF
many	TRBJ2-5	TRBV9	TRBD2	TGTGCCAGCAGCGTAGCTAGCGGGTACCAAGAGACCCAGTACTTC	CASSVASGYQETQYF
few	TRBJ1-1	TRBV20-1	NA	TGCAGTGCTAGACGGGGGGAAGGTACTGAAGCTTTCTTT	CSARRGEGTEAFF
many	TRBJ2-2	TRBV27	TRBD2	TGTGCCACTTCACTAGCGGGGGGTATGACCGGGGAGCTGTTTTTT	CATSLAGGMTGELFF
many	TRBJ2-7	TRBV5-1	TRBD1	TGCGCCAGCAGCAGGGACAGGGGGCCCTACGAGCAGTACTTC	CASSRDRGPYEQYF
NA	TRBJ2-5	TRBV6-1	NA	TGTGCCAGCACCCACCGGATGGGGGCTGAGACCCAGTACTTC	CASTHRMGAETQYF
many	TRBJ2-3	TRBV10-3	TRBD1	TGTGCCATCAGTGCCCTTTTTTCGGGACAGGGTAACTTAGATACGCAGTATTTT	CAISALFSGQGNLDTQYF
NA	TRBJ1-5	TRBV6-1	TRBD1	TGTGCCAGCACCCTGGACAGGGGGAATCAGCCCCAGCATTTT	CASTLDRGNQPQHF
NA	TRBJ2-5	TRBV6-2/TRBV6-3	NA	TGTGCCAGCAGCGGGGGGCCTCATCTGTACCAAGAGACCCAGTACTTC	CASSGGPHLYQETQYF
many	TRBJ2-4	TRBV3-1	NA	TGTGCCAGCAGCCAAGATGGCTCCGGGCGTACCAAAAACATTCAGTACTTC	CASSQDGSGRTKNIQYF
NA	TRBJ2-1	TRBV29-1	NA	TGCAGCGTTGATTTGGGGAGCGTCTCCTACAATGAGCAGTTCTTC	CSVDLGSVSYNEQFF
few	TRBJ2-1	TRBV12-3/TRBV12-4	TRBD2	TGTGCCAGCAAACTAGCGGGAGGTGGCTACAATGAGCAGTTCTTC	CASKLAGGGYNEQFF
NA	TRBJ1-5	TRBV20-1	NA	TGCAGTGCTAGAAAAAAGGCAGGGCACAGCAATCAGCCCCAGCATTTT	CSARKKAGHSNQPQHF
few	TRBJ2-3	TRBV2	NA	TGTGCCAGCAGCCTGAGTACAGATGCGCAGTGTTTT	CASSLSTDAQCF
many	TRBJ2-1	TRBV28	TRBD2	TGTGCCAGCAGACCCGGAATAGCGGGAGGCAATGAGCAGTTCTTC	CASRPGIAGGNEQFF
many	TRBJ2-5	TRBV5-1	TRBD1	TGCGCCAGCGCCTTTACAGGGGGCGTGGGGGAGACCCAGTACTTC	CASAFTGGVGETQYF
NA	TRBJ2-1	TRBV12-3/TRBV12-4	TRBD1	TGTGCCAGCAGTCCACAGGGGAACTACAATGAGCAGTTCTTC	CASSPQGNYNEQFF
NA	TRBJ2-1	TRBV11-1	NA	TGTGCCAGCAGCTTAGTACTACTTAAGGCCCCCTCCTACAATGAGCAGTTCTTC	CASSLVLLKAPSYNEQFF
NA	TRBJ2-1	TRBV2	TRBD2	TGTGCCAGCAGGGAACTAGCGGGAGAATGGAATGAGCAGTTCTTC	CASRELAGEWNEQFF
many	TRBJ2-6	TRBV6-4	NA	TGTGCCAGCAGTGAGTACTCTGGGGCCAACGTCCTGACTTTC	CASSEYSGANVLTF
NA	TRBJ2-7	TRBV6-1	NA	TGTGCCAGCAGCTCTGGAGGACACTCCTACGAGCAGTACTTC	CASSSGGHSYEQYF
NA	TRBJ2-5	TRBV2	TRBD1	TGTGCCAGCAGAGGGGACAGGGGGTTTGAGACCCAGTACTTC	CASRGDRGFETQYF
NA	TRBJ2-7	TRBV6-1	TRBD1	TGTGCCAGCAGTCTAGACAGGGCTACCTACTACGAGCAGTACTTC	CASSLDRATYYEQYF
few	TRBJ2-3	TRBV4-3	TRBD1	TGCGCCAGCAGCCAAGATGTAATTGGACAGGGGTTCACAGATACGCAGTATTTT	CASSQDVIGQGFTDTQYF
NA	TRBJ2-2	TRBV2	TRBD2	TGTGCCAGCAGCTCCGGGGGGAGCGGGACCTCCCGCACCGGGGAGCTGTTTTTT	CASSSGGSGTSRTGELFF
NA	TRBJ2-5	TRBV4-2	TRBD2	TGTGCCAGCAGCGTCTTGAGCGGGGCAAAGACCCAGTACTTC	CASSVLSGAKTQYF
many	TRBJ2-1	TRBV5-1	TRBD2	TGCGCCAGCAGCCCGGGTGGTAGCGGGGGCTACAATGAGCAGTTCTTC	CASSPGGSGGYNEQFF
NA	TRBJ2-5	TRBV11-2	TRBD2	TGTGCCAGCAGCTTAGTGGTTAGCGGGGGCCTGGGGGAGACCCAGTACTTC	CASSLVVSGGLGETQYF
NA	TRBJ2-1	TRBV6-1	TRBD2	TGTGCCAGCAGTCGCGGGGGAGACAATGAGCAGTTCTTC	CASSRGGDNEQFF
few	TRBJ1-6	TRBV5-1	NA	TGCGCCAGCAGCGGACAACAGGGATCACCCCTCCACTTT	CASSGQQGSPLHF
many	TRBJ2-4	TRBV20-1	NA	TGCAGTGCTGCCCACGGGGGGCCGATCTCAAACATTCAGTACTTC	CSAAHGGPISNIQYF
few	TRBJ1-5	TRBV15	NA	TGTGCCACCACCGCGTCACTAGATCAGCCCCAGCATTTT	CATTASLDQPQHF
few	TRBJ2-3	TRBV6-1	TRBD1	TGTGCCAGCAGTACAGGGGTCGTCGATACGCAGTATTTT	CASSTGVVDTQYF
NA	TRBJ2-2	TRBV20-1	NA	TGCAGTGCTAGAGTAGGGATTTTGGCGAACACCGGGGAGCTGTTTTTT	CSARVGILANTGELFF
many	TRBJ2-1	TRBV5-6	TRBD2	TGTGCCAGCAGCTATAGACTAGCCGGGTGGAATGAGCAGTTCTTC	CASSYRLAGWNEQFF
NA	TRBJ2-7	TRBV7-8	NA	TGTGCCAGCAGCTTAGAGCTGGGAACCTACGAGCAGTACTTC	CASSLELGTYEQYF
few	TRBJ2-7	TRBV7-2	TRBD2	TGTGCCAGCAGCTTAGCCGGACTAGCGGGACCCTACGAGCAGTACTTC	CASSLAGLAGPYEQYF
NA	TRBJ1-4	TRBV7-8	NA	TGTGCCAGCAGCTCCCAGACAGGACGAAAAGAAAAACTGTTTTTT	CASSSQTGRKEKLFF
many	TRBJ2-1	TRBV7-2	TRBD2	TGTGCCAGCAGCGTAGCGGGGATGGGTAACAATGAGCAGTTCTTC	CASSVAGMGNNEQFF
few	TRBJ1-1	TRBV7-6	NA	TGTGCCAGCAGCTTAGAGGGGGGGCTTGGCACTGAAGCTTTCTTT	CASSLEGGLGTEAFF
few	TRBJ2-7	TRBV5-6	TRBD1	TGTGCCAGCAGCACACAGGGGGCGATAGACGAGCAGTACTTC	CASSTQGAIDEQYF
NA	TRBJ1-1	TRBV5-1	TRBD1	TGCGCCAGCAGTCCTACAGGGGATGGTACTGAAGCTTTCTTT	CASSPTGDGTEAFF
few	TRBJ2-7	TRBV20-1	NA	TGCAGTGCCTACTCCCGGGACGACGCCTACGAGCAGTACTTC	CSAYSRDDAYEQYF
NA	TRBJ1-2	TRBV27	TRBD1	TGTGCCAGCAGTTTATCGCGGACAGGGGAGAACTATGGCTACACCTTC	CASSLSRTGENYGYTF
many	TRBJ2-2	TRBV7-3	TRBD1	TGTGCCAGCAGCTCAGGGGGCGCGAACACCGGGGAGCTGTTTTTT	CASSSGGANTGELFF
few	TRBJ2-1	TRBV7-6	TRBD2	TGTGCCAGCAGCTTATCTGCCGGGAGGCCCTACAATGAGCAGTTCTTC	CASSLSAGRPYNEQFF
many	TRBJ2-7	TRBV25-1	NA	TGTGCCACTCGCACTGGTGCATCCTACGAGCAGTACTTC	CATRTGASYEQYF
NA	TRBJ2-7	TRBV6-6	NA	TGTGCCAGCAGGAACTACGAGCAGTACTTC	CASRNYEQYF
NA	TRBJ2-7	TRBV7-2	NA	TGTGCCAGCAGCTTAGTGTCAGGTGAATCCTACGAGCAGTACTTC	CASSLVSGESYEQYF